Below, 29 T cell receptor beta chains from the same sample are listed, as sequenced in a study of radiotherapy plus CTLA-4 blockade in lung cancer. Profiling relied on immunoSEQ multiplex PCR, and the TCRdb table lists in-frame clones only, not all of them. The data contain about 73,000 clones, 87% of them singletons. The input for sequencing was peripheral blood, taken from a patient treated with radiotherapy plus ipilimumab. The origin of the receptors is a human donor with non-small cell lung cancer that progressed on radiotherapy plus ipilimumab.

This chain uses TRBV28 with TRBJ2-7, with 7 bases that match TRBD1. CDR3 length: 14 amino acids. Germline loops: CDR1 MDHEN, CDR2 SYDVKM. Losses at the gene ends were 6 bases for V and 4 bases for J; bases not matched to a gene: 9. CDR3 nucleotides: TGTGCCAGCAGGCCCCCGGGACAGCTTTACGAGCAGTACTTC. Residues: CASRPPGQLYEQYF. Full variable domain (missing parts from reference TRBV28 and TRBJ2-7): DVKVTQSSRYLVKRTGEKVFLECVQDMDHENMFWYRQDPGLGLRLIYFSYDVKMKEKGDIPEGYSVSREKKERFSLILESASTNQTSMYLCASRPPGQLYEQYFGPGTRLTVT.

The chain links TRBV5-6 to TRBJ2-2; the D gene is possibly TRBD1 (5 bases). The CDR3 length is 15 residues. V was trimmed by 5 bases and J by 0 bases, leaving 11 bases between them. Germline V gives CDR1 SGHDT, CDR2 YYEEEE. This CDR3 is CASSRTYANTGELFF. CDR3 nucleotides: TGTGCCAGCAGTCGGACATACGCGAACACCGGGGAGCTGTTTTTT.

The chain joins TRBV5-4 to TRBJ2-3; 12 nucleotides match TRBD2. V lost 4 bases and J lost 0; bases outside the gene matches: 3. The CDR3 sequence is 16 residues long. CDR1 and CDR2 from the germline V gene are SGHNT and YYREEE (reference sequence). In nucleotides, the CDR3 is TGTGCCAGCAGCCTTGGACTAGCGGGAAGCACAGATACGCAGTATTTT. Translated: CASSLGLAGSTDTQYF.

The chain recombines TRBV9 with TRBJ2-5, with 8 bases identical to TRBD2. The length of the CDR3 is 15 residues. With V trimmed by 0 bases and J by 5 bases, 6 bases remained unmatched. CDR1 and CDR2 (germline): SGDLS, YYNGEE. The CDR3 protein is CASSVGPGGAETQYF. CDR3 DNA sequence: TGTGCCAGCAGCGTAGGACCGGGAGGGGCGGAGACCCAGTACTTC. Together with reference TRBV9 and TRBJ2-5, the CDR3 gives the full variable domain: DSGVTQTPKHLITATGQRVTLRCSPRSGDLSVYWYQQSLDQGLQFLIQYYNGEERAKGNILERFSAQQFPDLHSELNLSSLELGDSALYFCASSVGPGGAETQYFGPGTRLLVL.

The chain is built from TRBV7-6 and TRBJ2-5; 8 bases line up with TRBD1. Losses at the gene ends were 1 base for V and 12 bases for J; bases not matched to a gene: 16. Germline CDR1 reads SGHVS; CDR2 reads FNYEAQ. The CDR3 totals 16 residues. The CDR3 region is CASSLDASPTGVFKYF. DNA for the CDR3: TGTGCCAGCAGCTTAGACGCGTCACCGACAGGGGTGTTCAAGTACTTC.

The chain joins TRBV25-1 to TRBJ1-4, with D uncertain. The length of the CDR3 is 15 residues. Germline CDR1 is MGHDK and CDR2 is SYGVNS. Trimming pared 6 bases from V and 1 base from J, leaving 12 bases between. In DNA, the CDR3 is TGTGCCAGCAGAACCGACCGGAAAACTAATGAAAAACTGTTTTTT. Amino acids: CASRTDRKTNEKLFF.

The chain has TRBV7-8 and TRBJ2-7; tentative D call: TRBD2 (6 bases). Germline V gives CDR1 SGHVS, CDR2 FQNEAQ. The CDR3 is 15 residues long. Trimming pared 1 base from V and 3 bases from J, leaving 13 bases between. The CDR3 coding sequence is TGTGCCAGCAGCTTAGGCGGGAAACCTAACTACGAGCAGTACTTC. It yields the protein CASSLGGKPNYEQYF.

The CDR3 loop is CASSRTAYEQYF. The CDR3 DNA is TGTGCCAGCAGTAGAACAGCCTACGAGCAGTACTTC. The V and J genes are TRBV2 and TRBJ2-7; D not resolved. The CDR3 is made up of 12 amino acids. With 5 bases removed from V and 2 bases from J, the gap between germline ends came to 7 bases. In germline, CDR1 is SNHLY, CDR2 FYNNEI.

The chain combines TRBV29-1 with TRBJ2-1, with D perhaps TRBD1 or TRBD2 (5 bases each). Germline assignment: CDR1 SQVTM and CDR2 ANQGSEA. The CDR3 length is 11 residues. Trimming cost V 6 bases and J 12 bases, with 15 bases left between them. CDR3 bases: TGCAGCGTACAACTTGGGGGTGGGCAGTTCTTC. It is translated as CSVQLGGGQFF.

Concerning this clone: Distinct nucleotide sequences in the sample also encode this CDR3. The CDR3 loop is CSVGETQYF. The CDR3 DNA reads TGCAGCGTTGGTGAGACCCAGTACTTC. The V and J genes are TRBV29-1 and TRBJ2-5; D ambiguous. The CDR3 covers 9 residues. CDR1 is SQVTM, CDR2 ANQGSEA, per germline. Trimming shortened V by 4 bases and J by 5 bases, and 2 bases separated the two germline ends.

The chain employs TRBV7-2 and TRBJ1-5; D ambiguous. Germline V gene sequence: CDR1 SGHTA, CDR2 FQGNSA. Trimming removed 2 bases from V and 5 bases from J, with 7 bases in between. The CDR3 length is 13 residues. CDR3 sequence: CASSLSSDQPQHF. In DNA form, the CDR3 reads TGTGCCAGCAGCTTATCTTCCGATCAGCCCCAGCATTTT.

The rearrangement joins TRBV11-3 to TRBJ2-5; D gene uncertain. Germline V CDR1 and CDR2: SGHNT, YENEEA. V lost 2 bases and J lost 5, with 9 bases in between. This CDR3 region has 13 residues. The chain's CDR3 is CASSLTVGETQYF. CDR3 nucleotides: TGTGCCAGCAGCTTAACCGTAGGGGAGACCCAGTACTTC.

The V call is TRBV11-2, the J call TRBJ2-7, with 15 bases fitting TRBD2. This CDR3 has 17 amino acids. Germline V CDR1 and CDR2: SGHAT, FQNNGV. V shed 4 bases and J 7 bases; nucleotides not matched to a gene: 11. The CDR3 here is CASSSTEGLAGGGEQYF. For the CDR3, the DNA is TGTGCCAGCAGCTCGACGGAAGGACTAGCGGGAGGGGGGGAGCAGTACTTC.

The chain combines TRBV9 with TRBJ2-7; tentatively, D is TRBD2 (6 bases). Trimming pared 0 bases from V and 2 bases from J, leaving 6 bases between. This CDR3 contains 13 residues. Germline lookup yields CDR1 SGDLS and CDR2 YYNGEE. In DNA form, the CDR3 reads TGTGCCAGCAGCGTAGGGGAGGCCTACGAGCAGTACTTC. This gives the protein CASSVGEAYEQYF. Full variable domain (outside the CDR3, taken from reference TRBV9 and TRBJ2-7): DSGVTQTPKHLITATGQRVTLRCSPRSGDLSVYWYQQSLDQGLQFLIQYYNGEERAKGNILERFSAQQFPDLHSELNLSSLELGDSALYFCASSVGEAYEQYFGPGTRLTVT.

The chain recombines TRBV29-1 with TRBJ2-1, with D possibly matching TRBD1 (5 bases). In germline, CDR1 is SQVTM, CDR2 ANQGSEA. CDR3 size: 16 residues. V was trimmed by 2 bases and J by 4 bases, leaving 18 bases between them. The CDR3 spells CSVETGFNRIYNEQFF. Written as DNA, the CDR3 is TGCAGCGTTGAAACAGGTTTTAACAGGATTTACAATGAGCAGTTCTTC.

The genes are TRBV27 and TRBJ2-1; no definite D call. The CDR3 length is 14 residues. V was pared by 4 bases and J by 4 bases, with 11 bases between. CDR1 and CDR2 (germline): MNHEY, SMNVEV (reference sequence). CDR3 in amino acids: CASSSIQRYNEQFF. The CDR3 nucleotides read TGTGCCAGCAGTTCGATACAGAGATACAATGAGCAGTTCTTC.

The chain links TRBV5-5 to TRBJ2-7; 7 bases line up with TRBD2. Germline V gives CDR1 SGHKS, CDR2 YYEKEE (reference sequence). The trim removed 4 bases at V and 1 base at J, leaving 8 bases unmatched. The CDR3 runs to 15 residues. DNA for the CDR3: TGTGCCAGCAGCACCGGACTAGGAGCGTCCTACGAGCAGTACGTC. Protein sequence: CASSTGLGASYEQYV.

V usage is TRBV18 and J usage is TRBJ2-1; D call uncertain. Germline V gene data show CDR1 as KGHSH and CDR2 as LQKENI. This CDR3 comprises 15 residues. The germline V and J ends were trimmed by 0 bases and 6 bases, with 12 bases remaining between them. The CDR3 spells CASSPPSVIFNEQFF. CDR3 bases: TGTGCCAGCTCACCACCTTCGGTCATCTTCAATGAGCAGTTCTTC. Filled out from reference TRBV18 and TRBJ2-1, the complete variable domain reads NAGVMQNPRHLVRRRGQEARLRCSPMKGHSHVYWYRQLPEEGLKFMVYLQKENIIDESGMPKERFSAEFPKEGPSILRIQQVVRGDSAAYFCASSPPSVIFNEQFFGPGTRLTVL.

The chain links TRBV9 to TRBJ2-7; D is uncertain. Trimming cost V 0 bases and J 6 bases, with 7 bases left between them. Germline-derived CDR1 and CDR2 are SGDLS and YYNGEE. This CDR3 has 12 residues. Here the CDR3 DNA reads TGTGCCAGCAGCGTAGCTACTGGCGAGCAGTACTTC. Translated: CASSVATGEQYF.

The chain combines TRBV9 with TRBJ2-3; 8 positions agree with TRBD1. Germline-derived CDR1 and CDR2 are SGDLS and YYNGEE. CDR3 length: 15 residues. The V and J ends lost 3 bases and 3 bases, in that order; junction bases with no gene match: 6. The CDR3 spells CASSDDRGRTDTQYF. The CDR3 DNA reads TGTGCCAGCAGCGACGACAGGGGACGTACAGATACGCAGTATTTT.

This chain connects TRBV7-8 to TRBJ2-7, with D perhaps TRBD1 or TRBD2 (5 bases each). V was pared by 5 bases and J by 0 bases, with 14 bases between. This CDR3 contains 15 residues. In germline, CDR1 is SGHVS, CDR2 FQNEAQ. The CDR3 nucleotides are TGTGCCAGCAGCATGGGACGTACAAGCTCCTACGAGCAGTACGTC. It specifies CASSMGRTSSYEQYV.

This clone was seen more than once but under ten times. The chain joins TRBV6-1 to TRBJ1-5; no definite D call. Trimming cost V 5 bases and J 2 bases, with 13 bases left between them. The CDR3 is 15 amino acids. Germline values: CDR1 MNHNS, CDR2 SASEGT. This chain's CDR3 is CASSLTVAGNQPQHF. The CDR3 region has the DNA TGTGCCAGCAGTTTGACGGTTGCGGGCAATCAGCCCCAGCATTTT.

This clone came up once. The J gene is TRBJ1-2, the V gene TRBV6-6; D uncertain. V was cut by 0 bases and J by 0 bases, with 5 bases left in between. Germline-derived CDR1 and CDR2 are MNHNY and SVGAGI (reference sequence). The CDR3 extends over 14 amino acids. In DNA form, the CDR3 reads TGTGCCAGCAGTTACTCAAGGTCTAACTATGGCTACACCTTC. Translating it yields CASSYSRSNYGYTF.

This chain links TRBV6-1 with TRBJ2-2; D uncertain. Germline V lookup: CDR1 MNHNS, CDR2 SASEGT. Trimming left V 6 bases short and J 4 bases short, with 9 bases between. The CDR3 loop spans 13 amino acids. CDR3 in amino acids: CASRSDTTGELFF. For the CDR3, the DNA is TGTGCCAGCAGGTCAGACACCACCGGGGAGCTGTTTTTT.

This clone has only one observation. The chain is built from TRBV20-1 and TRBJ2-1, with D possibly TRBD2 on 5 matching bases. The CDR3 totals 11 residues. The V end was cut by 6 bases, the J end by 9 bases, with 12 bases between. Germline CDR1 is DFQATT and CDR2 is SNEGSKA (reference sequence). For the CDR3, the DNA is TGCAGTGCCTCCCTAGCCGGTGAGCAGTTCTTC. Protein product: CSASLAGEQFF.

V and J are TRBV2 and TRBJ2-1; D ambiguous. CDR1 and CDR2 (germline): SNHLY, FYNNEI. Trimming pared 4 bases from V and 7 bases from J, leaving 11 bases between. This CDR3 is built from 13 residues. CDR3 amino acids: CASSVNSVNEQFF. For the CDR3, the DNA is TGTGCCAGCAGTGTCAATTCCGTTAATGAGCAGTTCTTC.

CDR3 loop: CATQGARETQYF. CDR3 in DNA: TGTGCCACCCAGGGGGCTAGGGAGACCCAGTACTTC. The chain carries TRBV7-9 and TRBJ2-5; TRBD1 agrees at 8 bases. The CDR3 is made up of 12 amino acids. In germline, CDR1 is SEHNR, CDR2 FQNEAQ (reference sequence). With 10 bases clipped from V and 5 bases from J, the junction kept 6 bases outside the gene matches.

V is TRBV11-2 and J is TRBJ2-1, with 14 nucleotides matching TRBD2. Germline V lookup: CDR1 SGHAT, CDR2 FQNNGV. V lost 4 bases to trimming and J lost 8 bases; unmatched junction nucleotides: 7. There are 16 residues in the CDR3. The CDR3 DNA reads as TGTGCCAGCAGCTCGGGACTAGCGGGAGTTTTGTATGAGCAGTTCTTC. Its translation: CASSSGLAGVLYEQFF. Combining the CDR3 with reference TRBV11-2 and TRBJ2-1 gives the whole variable domain EAGVAQSPRYKIIEKRQSVAFWCNPISGHATLYWYQQILGQGPKLLIQFQNNGVVDDSQLPKDRFSAERLKGVDSTLKIQPAKLEDSAVYLCASSSGLAGVLYEQFFGPGTRLTVL.

The chain couples TRBV19 to TRBJ2-1, with D perhaps matching TRBD2 (6 bases). The CDR3 contains 14 residues. V lost 5 bases to trimming and J lost 8 bases, with 16 bases between them. Germline CDR1 reads LNHDA; CDR2 reads SQIVND (reference sequence). CDR3 residues: CASSPGLDPHEQFF. Written as DNA, the CDR3 is TGTGCCAGTAGTCCGGGACTCGACCCCCATGAGCAGTTCTTC.